These T cell receptor beta chains were read from a single sample in a study of T cell responses to AZD1222 COVID-19 vaccine. Generated by immunoSEQ multiplex PCR, the TCRdb table keeps only in-frame clones and is missing some. Among about 94,000 clones listed, approximately 87% were seen once. Source: peripheral blood, taken 28 days after the second AZD1222 dose. These receptors were collected from an adult who received the AZD1222 COVID-19 vaccine. Both conserved end residues are part of each CDR3. The order of the fields is D gene, J gene, V gene, clone size, CDR3 protein, CDR3 DNA. D genes are given only for firm matches. A row's size may be missing; if present it is once, few, many or a size class.

>TRBD2|TRBJ2-1|TRBV24-1|.
CATSGPGTSGYNEQFF
TGTGCCACCAGTGGTCCCGGGACTAGCGGCTACAATGAGCAGTTCTTC
>TRBD2|TRBJ2-2|TRBV5-1|.
CASSLGDPLAGVYGELFF
TGCGCCAGCAGCTTGGGAGATCCGTTAGCGGGAGTATACGGGGAGCTGTTTTTT
>.|TRBJ2-4|TRBV27|.
CASSPWAGQKIAKNIQYF
TGTGCCAGCAGCCCATGGGCGGGACAGAAGATAGCCAAAAACATTCAGTACTTC
>TRBD2|TRBJ2-3|TRBV14|.
CASSPGTATSGRLPDTQYF
TGTGCCAGCAGTCCCGGGACAGCAACTAGCGGGAGGCTTCCCGATACGCAGTATTTT
>.|TRBJ2-7|TRBV25-1|.
CASSDPGLEQYF
TGTGCCAGCAGTGATCCGGGACTTGAGCAGTACTTC
>.|TRBJ1-6|TRBV2|.
CASSDARVANSPLHF
TGTGCCAGCAGTGACGCGAGGGTCGCCAATTCACCCCTCCACTTT
>.|TRBJ2-6|TRBV4-2|.
CASSQDSGAGANVLTF
TGTGCCAGCAGCCAAGATTCAGGCGCTGGGGCCAACGTCCTGACTTTC
>.|TRBJ1-2|TRBV11-2|few
CASSGIGYGYTF
TGTGCCAGCAGCGGAATTGGCTATGGCTACACCTTC
>.|TRBJ1-3|TRBV5-1|.
CASSPGTTGNTIYF
TGCGCCAGCAGCCCCGGGACTACCGGAAACACCATATATTTT
>TRBD1|TRBJ1-4|TRBV4-1|.
CASSQDGIGTGVYNEKLFF
TGCGCCAGCAGCCAAGATGGCATCGGGACAGGGGTATATAATGAAAAACTGTTTTTT
>.|TRBJ2-1|TRBV7-9|.
CASSLARYNEQFF
TGTGCCAGCAGCTTAGCGCGTTACAATGAGCAGTTCTTC
>.|TRBJ1-1|TRBV7-2|.
CASSFNRNTEAFF
TGTGCCAGCAGCTTCAATCGGAACACTGAAGCTTTCTTT
>.|TRBJ2-5|TRBV28|few
CASSLQSGTQYF
TGTGCCAGCAGTTTACAGTCAGGGACCCAGTACTTC
>.|TRBJ1-3|TRBV6-5|.
CASSSGRSGNTIYF
TGTGCCAGCAGCTCGGGGAGATCTGGAAACACCATATATTTT
>.|TRBJ1-1|TRBV5-1|.
CASSLGATVNTEAFF
TGCGCCAGCAGCTTGGGGGCGACAGTAAACACTGAAGCTTTCTTT
>.|TRBJ1-6|TRBV28|.
CASSLVWDSYNSPLHF
TGTGCCAGCAGTTTAGTCTGGGATTCCTATAATTCACCCCTCCACTTT
>TRBD1|TRBJ1-2|TRBV11-2|.
CASSSRDRNYGYTF
TGTGCCAGCAGCTCCCGGGACAGGAACTATGGCTACACCTTC
>.|TRBJ1-3|TRBV5-1|.
CASSLESSSGNTIYF
TGCGCCAGCAGCTTGGAGTCCAGCTCTGGAAACACCATATATTTT
>.|TRBJ1-3|TRBV14|few
CASSQNKAGRRNTIYF
TGTGCCAGCAGCCAAAACAAAGCCGGGAGGCGAAACACCATATATTTT
>TRBD1|TRBJ1-5|TRBV9|.
CASSVGTGPLQPQHF
TGTGCCAGCAGCGTCGGGACAGGGCCTTTGCAGCCCCAGCATTTT
>.|TRBJ2-7|TRBV10-3|.
CAISELADEQYF
TGTGCCATCAGTGAATTAGCGGACGAGCAGTACTTC
>TRBD1|TRBJ2-1|TRBV27|.
CASSTGGRNEQFF
TGTGCCAGCTCTACAGGGGGTCGGAATGAGCAGTTCTTC
>TRBD1|TRBJ1-5|TRBV4-3|.
CASSQDPPDRGNQPQHF
TGCGCCAGCAGCCAAGATCCCCCTGACAGGGGCAATCAGCCCCAGCATTTT
>TRBD2|TRBJ2-5|TRBV6-5|.
CATKWLAGQETQYF
TGTGCCACTAAGTGGCTAGCGGGGCAAGAGACCCAGTACTTC
>.|TRBJ1-5|TRBV7-9|few
CASSLVGTDANQPQHF
TGTGCCAGCAGCTTAGTGGGGACGGATGCTAATCAGCCCCAGCATTTT
>TRBD1|TRBJ1-2|TRBV29-1|.
CSVERDSRSGYTF
TGCAGCGTTGAAAGGGACAGCCGTTCGGGCTACACCTTC
>TRBD1|TRBJ1-1|TRBV5-4|.
CASSLIQGAVTEAFF
TGTGCCAGCAGCCTGATACAGGGGGCTGTAACTGAAGCTTTCTTT
>TRBD1|TRBJ1-3|TRBV15|.
CATSRGGTGVASGNTIYF
TGTGCCACCAGCAGGGGGGGAACAGGGGTGGCCTCTGGAAACACCATATATTTT
>TRBD1|TRBJ1-2|TRBV18|.
CASSPERAGGEGYTF
TGTGCCAGCTCACCGGAAAGGGCAGGGGGCGAGGGCTACACCTTC
>TRBD1|TRBJ2-7|TRBV5-6|.
CASSSGDRTYYEQYF
TGTGCCAGCAGTTCCGGGGACAGGACGTACTACGAGCAGTACTTC
>.|TRBJ1-6|TRBV6-1|once
CASSEEGVKSSYNSPLHF
TGTGCCAGCAGTGAAGAGGGGGTTAAAAGCTCCTATAATTCACCCCTCCACTTT
>.|TRBJ2-6|TRBV27|.
CASSKLTDPRPSGANVLTF
TGTGCCAGCAGTAAACTGACGGACCCGCGCCCTTCTGGGGCCAACGTCCTGACTTTC
>TRBD2|TRBJ2-5|TRBV5-4|once
CASSFGEREGGETQYF
TGTGCCAGCAGCTTTGGTGAGCGGGAGGGCGGAGAGACCCAGTACTTC
>.|TRBJ2-3|TRBV12-3/TRBV12-4|.
CASSYGSTDTQYF
TGTGCCAGCAGTTACGGGAGCACAGATACGCAGTATTTT
>TRBD2|TRBJ2-1|TRBV19|.
CASSTLAGGSNEQFF
TGTGCCAGTAGTACACTAGCGGGGGGCAGCAATGAGCAGTTCTTC
>TRBD1|TRBJ1-1|TRBV19|.
CASSRGTEDTEAFF
TGTGCCAGTAGTAGAGGGACAGAGGACACTGAAGCTTTCTTT
>.|TRBJ2-3|TRBV7-2|.
CASSFRDGRTDTQYF
TGTGCCAGCAGCTTCCGGGACGGTCGCACAGATACGCAGTATTTT
>TRBD2|TRBJ2-7|TRBV27|.
CASTLSGTSGAYEQYF
TGTGCCAGCACTCTATCAGGGACTAGCGGGGCCTACGAGCAGTACTTC
>TRBD2|TRBJ2-5|TRBV11-2|.
CASSQGLQETQYF
TGTGCCAGCAGCCAGGGACTACAAGAGACCCAGTACTTC
>TRBD1|TRBJ1-2|TRBV6-6|.
CASRPTGKGGYTF
TGTGCCAGCAGGCCGACAGGGAAAGGGGGCTACACCTTC
>.|TRBJ1-4|TRBV5-1|.
CASSLTRTENEKLFF
TGCGCCAGCAGCTTGACCCGGACAGAAAATGAAAAACTGTTTTTT
>.|TRBJ2-7|TRBV2|.
CATEPGRPYEQYF
TGTGCCACCGAACCCGGGCGACCCTACGAGCAGTACTTC
>TRBD2|TRBJ2-1|TRBV2|.
CASRGLADEQFF
TGTGCCAGCAGGGGACTAGCGGATGAGCAGTTCTTC
>TRBD2|TRBJ2-2|TRBV11-2|many
CASSLEASGGPTGELFF
TGTGCCAGCAGCTTAGAGGCTAGCGGGGGACCCACCGGGGAGCTGTTTTTT
>.|TRBJ1-1|TRBV15|.
CATSRDRGSRGYTEAFF
TGTGCCACCAGCAGAGATCGGGGGTCCAGGGGATACACTGAAGCTTTCTTT
>.|TRBJ1-1|TRBV12-3/TRBV12-4|.
CASSTDFGEAFF
TGTGCCAGCAGTACAGACTTCGGTGAAGCTTTCTTT
>.|TRBJ2-7|TRBV11-2|.
CASSLGRYEQYF
TGTGCCAGCAGCTTAGGACGCTACGAGCAGTACTTC
>.|TRBJ1-1|TRBV2|few
CASRKTVDLNTEAFF
TGTGCCAGCAGAAAAACAGTTGACCTGAACACTGAAGCTTTCTTT
>.|TRBJ2-5|TRBV3-1/TRBV3-2|.
CASSQDDRPYF
TGTGCCAGCAGCCAAGATGATAGGCCCTACTTC
>TRBD2|TRBJ2-3|TRBV6-2/TRBV6-3|.
CASSRGGVSDGTDTQYF
TGTGCCAGCAGCCGGGGGGGGGTTAGCGATGGCACAGATACGCAGTATTTT
>TRBD1|TRBJ2-3|TRBV7-2|.
CASSSTGESTDTQYF
TGTGCCAGCAGCTCTACAGGGGAAAGTACAGATACGCAGTATTTT
>.|TRBJ1-1|TRBV25-1|.
CASSERQRTEAFF
TGTGCCAGCAGTGAGAGACAGCGGACCGAAGCTTTCTTT
>TRBD1|TRBJ2-7|TRBV5-1|.
CASSPGVAGGSYEQYF
TGCGCCAGCAGCCCCGGGGTGGCAGGGGGATCCTACGAGCAGTACTTC
>TRBD1|TRBJ1-1|TRBV28|.
CASSLRDRVKAFF
TGTGCCAGCAGTTTAAGGGACAGGGTAAAGGCTTTCTTT